This T cell receptor beta chain was sequenced in a study of CD8 T cells in ankylosing spondylitis. Study findings and constraints: Ankylosing spondylitis blood appeared to carry a characteristic TCR beta motif of several highly homologous variants. Past studies reported some motif variants in reactive arthritis synovial fluid and blood. Peripheral blood samples showed relatively rare disease-linked clones, and these clones were CD8+.

Comment on this clonotype: Its antigen is currently unknown.

CDR1 and CDR2 (germline): MGHRA, YSYEKL. V lost 0 bases and J 0 bases, leaving 15 bases between the germline ends. The CDR3 is 18 amino acids. 5'-RACE, quantitative and with molecular barcodes, yielded the TCR beta libraries. In TCRdb, the 5' RACE reads were re-called with MiXCR into one record per CDR3 protein. The sample shows under 950,000 distinct CDR3 sequences, roughly 19% of them seen only once. The clonotype was recovered from a male donor with ankylosing spondylitis. The sample was blood, either unsorted or a sorted T cell fraction (not recorded which). This chain joins TRBV4-1 and TRBJ2-4; no clear D gene. CDR3 coding DNA: TGCGCCAGCAGCCAAGATGCAAGGGAAACACTAGCCAAAAACATTCAGTACTTC. Its translation: CASSQDARETLAKNIQYF.